This is a list of T cell receptor beta chains from one sample in a study of identical twins. TCRdb reprocessed the 5' RACE reads with MiXCR, giving one entry per CDR3 protein. This sample has roughly 200,000 distinct CDR3 sequences; 7.5% occur once, and the top ten carry about 1.8%. The data were also submitted as part of a second study, on yellow fever vaccine responses in identical twins.

Sequenced: memory (CD45RO+) T cells sorted from blood. Receptors were obtained from a woman under 30 in good health. The CDR3 runs from the conserved cysteine through the conserved F or W. The order of the fields is clone size, D gene, V gene, J gene, CDR3 protein, CDR3 DNA. D genes are given only for firm matches. Clone size appears in some rows only: once, few, many, or a class for an expanded clone.

abundance: many
d_gene: .
v_gene: TRBV7-9
j_gene: TRBJ1-5
CDR3aa: CASSLSNQPQHF
CDR3nt: TGTGCCAGCAGCTTATCTAATCAGCCCCAGCATTTT

abundance: many
d_gene: TRBD1
v_gene: TRBV20-1
j_gene: TRBJ2-4
CDR3aa: CSARGLGQGTKNIQYF
CDR3nt: TGCAGTGCTAGAGGGCTTGGACAGGGGACCAAAAACATTCAGTACTTC

abundance: few
d_gene: .
v_gene: TRBV14
j_gene: TRBJ1-5
CDR3aa: CASSQNRDQPQHF
CDR3nt: TGTGCCAGCAGCCAAAACAGGGATCAGCCCCAGCATTTT

abundance: few
d_gene: TRBD2
v_gene: TRBV9
j_gene: TRBJ2-3
CDR3aa: CASSVLAGATDTQYF
CDR3nt: TGTGCCAGCAGCGTATTAGCGGGGGCCACAGATACGCAGTATTTT

abundance: few
d_gene: .
v_gene: TRBV3-1
j_gene: TRBJ1-4
CDR3aa: CASSQDPKEKLFF
CDR3nt: TGTGCCAGCAGCCAAGATCCTAAGGAAAAACTGTTTTTT

abundance: many
d_gene: TRBD2
v_gene: TRBV4-1
j_gene: TRBJ2-1
CDR3aa: CASTRLAGVYNEQFF
CDR3nt: TGCGCCAGCACTAGACTAGCGGGAGTTTATAATGAGCAGTTCTTC

abundance: once
d_gene: .
v_gene: TRBV5-6
j_gene: TRBJ2-5
CDR3aa: CAISPALRWQGEETQYF
CDR3nt: TGTGCCATCAGCCCCGCGCTACGCTGGCAGGGAGAGGAGACCCAGTACTTC

abundance: many
d_gene: TRBD1
v_gene: TRBV4-1
j_gene: TRBJ2-1
CDR3aa: CASSLRSGTGGGWFF
CDR3nt: TGCGCCAGCAGCCTGAGATCCGGGACAGGGGGTGGTTGGTTCTTC

abundance: few
d_gene: .
v_gene: TRBV19
j_gene: TRBJ2-1
CDR3aa: CASGANRDTEQFF
CDR3nt: TGTGCCAGCGGGGCCAACAGGGATACTGAGCAGTTCTTC

abundance: few
d_gene: .
v_gene: TRBV27
j_gene: TRBJ1-4
CDR3aa: CASSLRVTLQEKLFF
CDR3nt: TGTGCCAGCAGTTTAAGAGTTACCCTTCAGGAAAAACTGTTTTTT

abundance: .
d_gene: .
v_gene: TRBV24-1
j_gene: TRBJ2-1
CDR3aa: CATRTPEGGEQFF
CDR3nt: TGTGCCACCAGGACACCGGAAGGGGGTGAGCAGTTCTTC

abundance: many
d_gene: TRBD2
v_gene: TRBV7-2
j_gene: TRBJ2-1
CDR3aa: CASSIPGLGKEQFF
CDR3nt: TGTGCCAGCAGCATCCCGGGACTAGGTAAGGAGCAGTTCTTC

abundance: many
d_gene: .
v_gene: TRBV5-6
j_gene: TRBJ1-1
CDR3aa: CASSMIYKGEAFF
CDR3nt: TGTGCCAGCAGTATGATTTACAAAGGTGAAGCTTTCTTT

abundance: .
d_gene: .
v_gene: TRBV3-1
j_gene: TRBJ1-2
CDR3aa: CASLQDNYGYTF
CDR3nt: TGTGCCAGCCTACAGGATAACTATGGCTACACCTTC

abundance: .
d_gene: TRBD2
v_gene: TRBV10-3
j_gene: TRBJ2-5
CDR3aa: CAISEFLAGGETQYF
CDR3nt: TGTGCCATCAGTGAGTTTCTAGCGGGAGGAGAGACCCAGTACTTC